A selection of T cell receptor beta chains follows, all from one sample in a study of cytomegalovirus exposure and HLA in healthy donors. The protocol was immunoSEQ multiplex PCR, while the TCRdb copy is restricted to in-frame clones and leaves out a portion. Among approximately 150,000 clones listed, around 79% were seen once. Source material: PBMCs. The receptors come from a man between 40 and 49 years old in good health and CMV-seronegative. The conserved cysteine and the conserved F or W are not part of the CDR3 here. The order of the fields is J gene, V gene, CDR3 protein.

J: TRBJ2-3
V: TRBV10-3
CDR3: ATLSPTSGATDTQY

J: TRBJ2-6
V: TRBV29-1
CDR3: SVQEAGANVLT

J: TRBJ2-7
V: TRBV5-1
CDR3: ASSLVVRSDEQY

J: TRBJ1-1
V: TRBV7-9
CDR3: ASSTSLNTEAF

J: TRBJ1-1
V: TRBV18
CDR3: ASSMTQGGAF

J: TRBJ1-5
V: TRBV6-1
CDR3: ASSETSYSNQPQH

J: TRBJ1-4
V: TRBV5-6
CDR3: ASSLLGAGGEKLF

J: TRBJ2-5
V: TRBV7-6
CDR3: ASSLDGVGQETQY

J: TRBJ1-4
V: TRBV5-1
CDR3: ASSLETGNEKLF

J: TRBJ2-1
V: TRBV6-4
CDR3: ASSDGQGRINEQF

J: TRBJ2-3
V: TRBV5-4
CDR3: ASSLTRSADTQY

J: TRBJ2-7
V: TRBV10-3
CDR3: ASTSGGYEQY